This T cell receptor (beta chain) stems from a study of vaccination and CD4 T cells after COVID-19 (dated by TCRdb to 2022 to 2024). Some background on the complete study: Every convalescent patient had a positive nasal swab PCR test for SARS-CoV-2, with mild disease in several patients and severe disease in one. Post-COVID blood samples were collected from convalescent patients a median of around 100 days after diagnosis, with a range of roughly 30 to 161 days. Each participant got two doses of either the Pfizer-BioNTech BNT162b2 vaccine (n=8) or the Moderna mRNA-1273 vaccine (n=2). Overlapping spike peptide pools from SARS-CoV-2 and from the common cold coronaviruses HCoV-NL63, HCoV-OC43 and HCoV-229E were used as culture stimuli. The spike-specific CD4+ TCR repertoire was compared before and after mRNA vaccination in approximately 9 COVID-19 convalescent patients and a handful of infection-naive healthy vaccine recipients. Post-vaccine blood samples were taken a median of approximately 70 days after the second vaccine dose, with a range of roughly 14 to 241 days. Control cultures received a CEFX viral epitope pool as the positive control, an HIV-1 Nef peptide pool as the negative control, or no peptide. The convalescent cohort included six males and four females, with two Hispanic individuals, seven Caucasians, two Asians and one multiracial person.

CDR1 DFQATT and CDR2 SNEGSKA are derived from the germline V gene (reference sequence). CDR3 length: 12 amino acids, cysteine to phenylalanine. The read is trimmed to its CDR3 DNA, 36 bases read in frame from base 1. Trimming removed 7 bases from V and 8 bases from J, leaving 12 bases between the germline ends. The intended sense of this specimen's treatment or condition label: roughly 11-day PBMC culture with coronavirus spike peptide pools or control peptides (ViraFEST assay). To expand antigen-specific T cells with peptide pools and then pick out the expanded clonotypes through TCR sequencing, the study relied on the ViraFEST assay. Positive SARS-CoV-2 PCR tests in the convalescent patients dated from March to December 2020, before Alpha, Beta and Delta variants emerged in the United States. PBMCs were cultured at approximately 2.1 million per well in IMDM supplemented with about 5.5% human AB serum and 8.5 to 10 IU/ml IL-2, with approximately 10 ug/ml peptide pools added. Half of the culture medium was replaced with fresh IL-2-containing medium on days 3 and 7. Once the cells had been in culture for less than 11 days, the EasySep CD4+ T cell isolation kit was used to isolate CD4+ T cells by negative selection. Ficoll-Paque Plus gradient centrifugation was used to isolate PBMCs from whole blood, and the isolated PBMCs were then either used fresh or cryopreserved at -140C. In general, triplicate wells were set up for every culture condition.

The library was produced with PCR. TCR sequencing of DNA from cultured CD4+ T cells used the Oncomine TCR Beta short-read assay at the Johns Hopkins FTIC core. Genomic DNA was extracted from the cultured CD4+ T cells with the QIAamp micro DNA kit. Oncomine TCR Beta libraries made from cultured CD4+ T cells were pooled using unique dual indexes and sequenced on an Illumina iSeq 100. On the study's bioinformatics: Non-productive sequences were filtered out, and CDR3s that did not start with C, did not end with F or W, or were shorter than 7 amino acids were discarded. Antigen-specific clonotypes were identified with the MANAFEST web application by comparing peptide-stimulated wells with reference and other culture wells. To be called positive, a clone needed an FDR below 0.05, an odds ratio above 5, and a productive frequency above 0.1% in at least two of three replicate wells. A clonotype was classed as cross-reactive if the clonotype showed significant expansion both in SARS-CoV-2 spike wells and in at least one common cold coronavirus spike condition. CDR3 homology was assessed with Levenshtein distances (stringdist) and unrooted phylogenetic trees (ape) in R version 3.6.1. The public sequencing data were trimmed at Q25 with fastp and processed into clonotypes with MiXCR by TCRdb, which kept only in-frame beta chains. Each entry is one CDR3 protein sequence, shown with its most common DNA and genes. The V and J calls were determined by TCRdb, not by the authors. This sample holds 15,000 to 20,000 distinct CDR3 sequences; under 30% were observed only once. The top ten clonotypes cover about a sixth of the sample.

Summary of the overall study and its limitations: Among the post-vaccine SARS-CoV-2-reactive clones in convalescent patients, a median 86.3% showed up only after vaccination, which suggests vaccine-specific priming. Nearly all vaccine-specific clones in convalescent patients (304 of 307) were mono-reactive for SARS-CoV-2 spike rather than cross-reactive with common cold coronaviruses. Relatively few convalescent patients were included in the study, and early timepoints after natural infection were not analyzed. Although the median number of SARS-CoV-2-reactive clonotypes went up from 20 to 25 after infection to some 38 after vaccination, the increase was not significant.

This clonotype has just a few counts. This receptor's antigen is unknown. Per-base qualities were not stored, and no clone one base away is much larger. The chain uses TRBV20-1 and TRBJ1-6; the best D guess is TRBD1, with 5 bases matching. The clonotype was recovered from a human donor with COVID-19. The specimen was cultured CD4+ T cells from blood. This receptor has the CDR3 CSGRGDDSPLHF. The nucleotide sequence is given as TGCAGTGGCCGGGGCGACGATTCACCCCTCCACTTT.